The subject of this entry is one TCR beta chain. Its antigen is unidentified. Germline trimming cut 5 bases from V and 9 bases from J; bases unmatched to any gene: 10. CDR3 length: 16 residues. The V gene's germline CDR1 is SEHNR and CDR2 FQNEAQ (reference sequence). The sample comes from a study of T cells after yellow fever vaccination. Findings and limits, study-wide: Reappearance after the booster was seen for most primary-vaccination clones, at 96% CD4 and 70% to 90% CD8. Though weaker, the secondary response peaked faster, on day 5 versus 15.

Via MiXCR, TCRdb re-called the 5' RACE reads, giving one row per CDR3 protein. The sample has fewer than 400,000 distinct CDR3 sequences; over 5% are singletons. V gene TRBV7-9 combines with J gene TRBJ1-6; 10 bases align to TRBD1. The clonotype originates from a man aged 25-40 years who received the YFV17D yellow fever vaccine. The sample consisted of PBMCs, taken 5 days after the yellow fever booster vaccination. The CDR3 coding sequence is TGTGCCAGCAGCCCAGGGGACAGGGGTTTTTCTTCACCCCTCCACTTT. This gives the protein CASSPGDRGFSSPLHF.